The 15 T cell receptor beta chains given below trace back to one sample, sequenced in a study of blood T cell repertoires in COVID-19. Using immunoSEQ multiplex PCR, the repertoire was profiled, and TCRdb retains in-frame clones only, with some absent. The sample lists some 250,000 clones, about 70% seen once, with 3% to 3.5% in the top ten. The material sequenced was peripheral blood. Receptor source: a woman aged 80 or older with acute or convalescent COVID-19.

This clone was found once. DNA for the CDR3: TGTGCCAGCAGCCGACAAACTGGGGGGACGAACACCGGGGAGCTGTTTTTT. As protein: CASSRQTGGTNTGELFF. The chain is built from TRBV16 and TRBJ2-2, with a weak D call TRBD2 (6 bases). Germline CDR1 KGHSY, CDR2 FQNENV. There are 17 residues in the CDR3. V dropped 4 bases and J dropped 0 bases, with 15 bases sitting between them.

This chain uses TRBV6-5 with TRBJ1-1; D not resolved. The CDR3 totals 13 residues. The germline V gene encodes CDR1 MNHEY and CDR2 SVGAGI. V lost 7 bases, J lost 2 bases, and 11 bases lay in between. The CDR3 region has the DNA TGTGCCAGCACCCAACACCTTAACACTGAAGCTTTCTTT. Translated: CASTQHLNTEAFF.

The chain links TRBV3-1 (or the pseudogene TRBV3-2) to TRBJ2-7; possible D gene TRBD1, 5 bases. The CDR3 loop spans 14 amino acids. Germline-derived CDR1 and CDR2 are LGHDT and YNNKEL (reference sequence). V lost 3 bases, J lost 4 bases, and 13 bases lay in between. CDR3 DNA: TGTGCCAGCAGCCAGGGCAGGGCGAAATACGAGCAGTACTTC. Translation: CASSQGRAKYEQYF.

This clone appeared a single time. The CDR3 region is CASSSHSTDTQYF. The CDR3 DNA is TGTGCCAGCAGTTCCCACTCTACAGATACGCAGTATTTT. The rearrangement joins TRBV28 to TRBJ2-3; D unresolved. V lost 4 bases and J 3 bases, leaving 8 bases between the germline ends. The germline CDR1 and CDR2 sequences are MDHEN and SYDVKM. The CDR3 runs 13 residues.

The genes are TRBV28 and TRBJ2-1, with no clear D. Between the trimmed V and J ends, which lost 2 bases and 9 bases, there was a span of 17 bases. This CDR3 contains 15 residues. CDR1 is MDHEN and CDR2 is SYDVKM in the germline V gene. DNA for the CDR3: TGTGCCAGCAGTTTACGGCGGATAAGCCCGGGTGAGCAGTTCTTC. Encoded protein: CASSLRRISPGEQFF. The full variable domain, rest sourced from reference TRBV28 and TRBJ2-1, is DVKVTQSSRYLVKRTGEKVFLECVQDMDHENMFWYRQDPGLGLRLIYFSYDVKMKEKGDIPEGYSVSREKKERFSLILESASTNQTSMYLCASSLRRISPGEQFFGPGTRLTVL.

This chain uses TRBV12-3 or TRBV12-4 with TRBJ1-2; D is uncertain. The length of the CDR3 is 13 residues. Trimming pared 9 bases from V and 6 bases from J, leaving 17 bases between. DNA for the CDR3: TGTGCCAGTTATGGAGGAGGAGGGAATGGCTACACCTTC. Its translation: CASYGGGGNGYTF.

Many counts were recorded for this clone. The chain is built from TRBV3-1 (or the pseudogene TRBV3-2) and TRBJ2-1; 8 bases map to TRBD1. Germline loops: CDR1 LGHDT, CDR2 YNNKEL (reference sequence). This CDR3 is built from 17 residues. V shed 3 bases and J 0 bases; nucleotides not matched to a gene: 7. The CDR3 loop reads CASSHGTDRVSYNEQFF. The CDR3 DNA sequence: TGTGCCAGCAGCCACGGAACGGACAGGGTCTCCTACAATGAGCAGTTCTTC.

The genes are TRBV2 and TRBJ2-6; 8 bases are shared with TRBD1. V lost 6 bases, J lost 4 bases, and 5 bases stayed unmatched. The CDR3 loop spans 15 amino acids. Germline V gene lookup returns CDR1 SNHLY and CDR2 FYNNEI. In DNA, the CDR3 is TGTGCCAGCAGCCCAGACAGGGGAGGGGCCAACGTCCTGACTTTC. Its translation: CASSPDRGGANVLTF.

The rearrangement links TRBV5-1 to TRBJ1-1; 7 positions agree with TRBD1. Germline values: CDR1 SGHRS, CDR2 YFSETQ. The CDR3 spans 16 residues. Trimming at V came to 4 bases and at J to 1 base, leaving 10 bases not matched to a gene. The CDR3 region is CASSRTGTEKNTEAFF. The CDR3 nucleotides are TGCGCCAGCAGCCGGACCGGGACAGAGAAGAACACTGAAGCTTTCTTT.

V usage is TRBV3-1 (or the pseudogene TRBV3-2) and J usage is TRBJ1-1; D is perhaps TRBD1 (6 bases). Trimming pared 3 bases from V and 5 bases from J, leaving 19 bases between. CDR3 length equals 16 residues. Germline V gene data show CDR1 as LGHDT and CDR2 as YNNKEL (reference sequence). The CDR3 DNA is TGTGCCAGCAGCCATCTAGTTTTGTGGGGGCTGACTGAAGCTTTCTTT. Translating it yields CASSHLVLWGLTEAFF.

V and J are TRBV19 and TRBJ2-1; 10 bases match TRBD2. The CDR3 has 15 amino acids. V shed 4 bases and J 4 bases; nucleotides not matched to a gene: 4. Germline V gene lookup returns CDR1 LNHDA and CDR2 SQIVND (reference sequence). The CDR3 DNA reads TGTGCCAGTAGTAGGGCTAGCGGGGGATACAATGAGCAGTTCTTC. Its translation: CASSRASGGYNEQFF.

This clone came up a few times. This sequence joins TRBV27 and TRBJ2-3; 8 nucleotides align to TRBD2. The CDR3 is 15 amino acids. Germline V gene sequence: CDR1 MNHEY, CDR2 SMNVEV (reference sequence). Trimming at V came to 7 bases and at J to 0 bases, leaving 6 bases not matched to a gene. The CDR3 bases are TGTGCCAGCACCCCACGGGGGGGGAGCACAGATACGCAGTATTTT. Amino acids: CASTPRGGSTDTQYF.

The rearrangement links TRBV19 to TRBJ1-5, with D hard to call. Germline CDR1 is LNHDA and CDR2 is SQIVND (reference sequence). The CDR3 is 15 residues long. Trimming took 4 bases from V and 4 from J, leaving 14 bases between them. The CDR3 DNA sequence: TGTGCCAGTAGTAAACCGGTGGGCAATAATCAGCCCCAGCATTTT. It translates to CASSKPVGNNQPQHF.

The V call is TRBV19, the J call TRBJ1-1; D remains ambiguous. The CDR3 extends over 15 amino acids. Per germline, CDR1 LNHDA and CDR2 SQIVND (reference sequence). V lost 5 bases and J 0 bases, leaving 13 bases between the germline ends. In nucleotides, the CDR3 is TGTGCCAGTAGTCCATCACAGCGGATGAACACTGAAGCTTTCTTT. This gives the protein CASSPSQRMNTEAFF.

J is TRBJ2-3 and V is TRBV5-1, with 10 bases matching TRBD2. CDR1 and CDR2 (germline): SGHRS, YFSETQ. With V trimmed by 2 bases and J by 6 bases, 6 bases remained unmatched. The CDR3 consists of 15 residues. DNA of the CDR3: TGCGCCAGCAGCTTAGATAGCGGGAGGAGGGATACGCAGTATTTT. Protein product: CASSLDSGRRDTQYF.